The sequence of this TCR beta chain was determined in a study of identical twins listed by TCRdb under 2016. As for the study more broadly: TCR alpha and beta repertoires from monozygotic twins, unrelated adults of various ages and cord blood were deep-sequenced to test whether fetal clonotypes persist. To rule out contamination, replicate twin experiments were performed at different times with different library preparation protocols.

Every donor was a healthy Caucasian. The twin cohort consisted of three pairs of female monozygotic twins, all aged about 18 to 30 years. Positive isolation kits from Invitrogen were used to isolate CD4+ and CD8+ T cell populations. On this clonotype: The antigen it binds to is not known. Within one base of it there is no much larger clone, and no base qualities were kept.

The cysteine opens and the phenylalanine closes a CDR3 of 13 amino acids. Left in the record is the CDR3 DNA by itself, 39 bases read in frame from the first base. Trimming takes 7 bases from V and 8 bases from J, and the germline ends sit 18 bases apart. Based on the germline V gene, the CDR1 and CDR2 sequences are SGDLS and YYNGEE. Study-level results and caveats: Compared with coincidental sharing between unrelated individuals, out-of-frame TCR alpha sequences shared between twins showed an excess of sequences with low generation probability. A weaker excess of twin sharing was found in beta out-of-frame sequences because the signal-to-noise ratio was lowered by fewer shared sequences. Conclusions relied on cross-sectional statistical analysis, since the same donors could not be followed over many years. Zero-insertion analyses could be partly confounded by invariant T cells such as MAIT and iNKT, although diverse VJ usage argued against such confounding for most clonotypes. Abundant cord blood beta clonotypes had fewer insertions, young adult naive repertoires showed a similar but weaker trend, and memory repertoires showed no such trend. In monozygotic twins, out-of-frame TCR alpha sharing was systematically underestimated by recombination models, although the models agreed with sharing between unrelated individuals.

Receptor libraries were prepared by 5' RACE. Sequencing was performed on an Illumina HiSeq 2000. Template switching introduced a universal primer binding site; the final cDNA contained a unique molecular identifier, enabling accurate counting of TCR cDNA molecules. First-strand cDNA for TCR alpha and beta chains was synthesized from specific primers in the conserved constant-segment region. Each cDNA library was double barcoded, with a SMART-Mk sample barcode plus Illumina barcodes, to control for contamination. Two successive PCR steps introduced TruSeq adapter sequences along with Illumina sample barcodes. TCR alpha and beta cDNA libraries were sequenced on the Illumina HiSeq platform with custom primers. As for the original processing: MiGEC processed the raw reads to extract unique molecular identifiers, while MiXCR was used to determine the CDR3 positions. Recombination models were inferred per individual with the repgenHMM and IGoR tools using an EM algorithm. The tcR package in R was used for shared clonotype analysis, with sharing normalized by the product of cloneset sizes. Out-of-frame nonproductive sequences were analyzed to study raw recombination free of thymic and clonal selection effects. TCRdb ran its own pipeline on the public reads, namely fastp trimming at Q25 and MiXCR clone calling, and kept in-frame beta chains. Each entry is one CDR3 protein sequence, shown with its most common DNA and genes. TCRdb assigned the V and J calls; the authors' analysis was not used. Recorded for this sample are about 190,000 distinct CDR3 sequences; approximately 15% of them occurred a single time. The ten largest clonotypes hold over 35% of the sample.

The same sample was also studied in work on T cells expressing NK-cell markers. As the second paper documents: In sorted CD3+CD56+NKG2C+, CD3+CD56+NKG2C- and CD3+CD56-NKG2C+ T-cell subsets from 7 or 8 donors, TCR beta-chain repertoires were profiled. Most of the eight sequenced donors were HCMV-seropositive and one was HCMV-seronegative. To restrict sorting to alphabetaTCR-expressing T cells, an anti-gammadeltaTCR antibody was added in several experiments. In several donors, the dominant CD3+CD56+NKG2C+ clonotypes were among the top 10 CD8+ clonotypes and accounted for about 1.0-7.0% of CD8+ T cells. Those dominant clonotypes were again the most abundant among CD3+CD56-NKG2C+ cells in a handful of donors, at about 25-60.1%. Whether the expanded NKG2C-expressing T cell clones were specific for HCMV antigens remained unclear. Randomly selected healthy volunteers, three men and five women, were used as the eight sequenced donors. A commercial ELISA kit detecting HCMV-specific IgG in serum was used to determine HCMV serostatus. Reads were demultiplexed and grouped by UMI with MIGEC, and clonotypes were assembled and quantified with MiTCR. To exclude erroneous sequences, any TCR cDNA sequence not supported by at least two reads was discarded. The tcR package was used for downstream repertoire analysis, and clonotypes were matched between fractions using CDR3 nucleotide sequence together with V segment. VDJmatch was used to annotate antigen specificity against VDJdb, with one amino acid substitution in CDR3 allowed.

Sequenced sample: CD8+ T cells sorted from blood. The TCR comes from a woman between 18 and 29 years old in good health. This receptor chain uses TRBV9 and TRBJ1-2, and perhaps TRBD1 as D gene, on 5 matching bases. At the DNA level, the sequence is TGTGCCAGCCGCGAATATGGGACCTACGGCTACACCTTC. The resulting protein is CASREYGTYGYTF.